This TCR beta chain was obtained from a study of identical twins listed by TCRdb under 2016. In terms of the full investigation: To test whether fetal clonotypes persist, the study used deep sequencing on TCR alpha and beta repertoires from monozygotic twins, unrelated adults of various ages, and cord blood. To rule out contamination, the twin experiments were replicated at different times with different library preparation protocols.

The CDR3 measures 18 amino acids from cysteine to phenylalanine. Only the CDR3 DNA stays, 54 bases, in frame from base 1. Trimming at the junction amounts to 5 bases on V and 1 base on J, and the germline ends lie 24 bases apart. Looking up the germline V gene yields CDR1 SGHAT and CDR2 FQNNGV. Only healthy Caucasian donors were included. Three pairs of female monozygotic twins, all aged 18 to 29 years, were included in the twin cohort. The RNA used for TCR libraries was isolated from peripheral blood mononuclear cells. The receptor library was made with 5' RACE. Sequenced on an Illumina HiSeq 2000. A universal primer binding site was added through template switching, and the final cDNA carried a unique molecular identifier so that TCR cDNA molecules could be counted accurately. Specific primers in the conserved constant-segment region were used to synthesize first-strand cDNA for TCR alpha and beta chains. To control for contamination, every cDNA library was double barcoded, receiving both a SMART-Mk sample barcode and Illumina barcodes. TruSeq adapter sequences along with Illumina sample barcodes were introduced in two successive PCR steps. Sequencing of the TCR alpha and beta cDNA libraries was done on the Illumina HiSeq platform using custom primers. On the authors' methods: MiGEC was used to process raw reads and extract unique molecular identifiers, and MiXCR was used to find CDR3 positions. For each individual, recombination models were inferred using an EM algorithm with the repgenHMM and IGoR tools. The tcR package in R was used for shared clonotype analysis, with sharing normalized by the product of cloneset sizes. To study raw recombination without the effects of thymic and clonal selection, out-of-frame nonproductive sequences were analyzed. TCRdb reran the public reads through fastp at Q25 and MiXCR, keeping productive beta chains. Merged by CDR3 protein, the rows form single entries marked with the most common genes and DNA. The V and J calls come from TCRdb's annotation, not from the publication. The sample records fewer than 900,000 distinct CDR3 sequences, 21% of which are singletons. The top ten hold approximately 4.5% of the sample.

Remarks on this clonotype: Its antigen is currently not known. Base qualities were left out, and no much larger clone turns up one base away.

Overall study outcomes, separate from this receptor: Abundant cord blood beta clonotypes carried fewer insertions; young adult naive repertoires showed a weaker similar trend, while memory repertoires showed none. Because the same donors could not be followed over many years, conclusions were based on cross-sectional statistical analysis. Compared with coincidental sharing between unrelated individuals, out-of-frame TCR alpha sequences shared between twins showed an excess of sequences with low generation probability. Recombination models systematically underestimated out-of-frame TCR alpha sharing in monozygotic twins but agreed with sharing between unrelated individuals. Invariant T cells such as MAIT and iNKT could partly confound zero-insertion analyses, though diverse VJ usage argued against this for most clonotypes. In beta out-of-frame sequences, excess twin sharing was weaker, because having fewer shared sequences lowered the signal-to-noise ratio.

These sequences were also reported in another study, on T cells expressing NK-cell markers. Taken from the second paper: In sorted CD3+CD56+NKG2C+, CD3+CD56+NKG2C- and CD3+CD56-NKG2C+ T-cell subsets from about 8 donors, TCR beta-chain repertoires were profiled. Among the eight sequenced donors, only one was HCMV-seronegative, while the other seven were HCMV-seropositive. To restrict sorting to alphabetaTCR-expressing T cells, an anti-gammadeltaTCR antibody was added in several experiments. In roughly six donors, the dominant CD3+CD56+NKG2C+ clonotypes ranked among the top 10 CD8+ clonotypes, making up about 1.0-8% of CD8+ T cells. Those dominant clonotypes were again the most abundant among CD3+CD56-NKG2C+ cells in several donors, at about 25-60.1%. Whether the expanded NKG2C-expressing T cell clones were specific for HCMV antigens was left unclear. The eight sequenced donors were randomly selected healthy volunteers, three men and five women. To determine HCMV serostatus, a commercial ELISA kit was used to detect HCMV-specific IgG in serum. Bulk peripheral blood T-cell repertoires were additionally sequenced from unsorted PBMC for about six donors. MIGEC handled demultiplexing of the reads and grouping by UMI, while MiTCR was used to assemble and quantify clonotypes. To remove erroneous sequences, TCR cDNA sequences were retained only when supported by two or more reads. The tcR package was used for downstream repertoire analysis, with clonotypes matched between fractions based on CDR3 nucleotide sequence plus V segment. VDJmatch was used to annotate antigen specificity against VDJdb, with one amino acid substitution allowed in CDR3.

The V and J genes are TRBV11-2 and TRBJ2-7, with TRBD1 tentatively as D gene (6 bases match). This clonotype originated in a woman aged 18-29 years in good health. The source material was PBMCs. The DNA is as follows: TGTGCCAGCAGCCCAATTTCAGGGGTCAAAGGCCGATCCTACGAGCAGTACTTC. This translates into CASSPISGVKGRSYEQYF. Extended through the reference TRBV11-2 and TRBJ2-7 proteins, this CDR3 yields the full variable domain: EAGVAQSPRYKIIEKRQSVAFWCNPISGHATLYWYQQILGQGPKLLIQFQNNGVVDDSQLPKDRFSAERLKGVDSTLKIQPAKLEDSAVYLCASSPISGVKGRSYEQYFGPGTRLTVT.